The 8 T cell receptor beta chains reported below all come from one sample, sequenced in a study of T cells in Graves' hyperthyroidism and ophthalmopathy. Researchers took RNA transcripts and amplified the TCR beta CDR3 regions from them. With the HTBI primer set, the TCR CDR3 went through a first round of RT-PCR. TCRdb analysed the multiplex PCR reads with MiXCR anew, one entry per CDR3 protein. The sample records some 490,000 distinct CDR3 sequences, around 15% being singletons. The specimen sequenced was blood. The source is a woman aged 25-40 years with Graves' ophthalmopathy.

CDR3 DNA sequence: TGTGCCAGCCGCCGGGATGGGACCGGGGAGCTGTTTTTT. It codes for CASRRDGTGELFF. V gene TRBV5-4 combines with J gene TRBJ2-2, with D perhaps matching TRBD2 (5 bases). The germline CDR1 and CDR2 sequences are SGHNT and YYREEE (reference sequence). This CDR3 region has 13 residues. Trimming pared 7 bases from V and 5 bases from J, leaving 12 bases between.

The chain joins TRBV5-1 to TRBJ2-3; TRBD1 is a possible D gene (6 bases). The germline V and J ends were trimmed by 3 bases and 4 bases, with 21 bases remaining between them. This CDR3 spans 17 amino acids. CDR1 and CDR2 from the germline V gene are SGHRS and YFSETQ. The CDR3 region has the DNA TGCGCCAGCAGCTGGACGAGGGGGATCCGGTCGGCAGATACGCAGTATTTT. This translates into CASSWTRGIRSADTQYF.

There are many counts of this clonotype. The V gene is TRBV11-2, the J gene TRBJ2-3; D perhaps matches TRBD2 (5 bases). Deletions cut 1 base from V and 8 bases from J, with 10 bases between. CDR1 is SGHAT, CDR2 FQNNGV, per germline. The CDR3 consists of 13 residues. CDR3 in DNA: TGTGCCAGCAGCTTAGGAACTAGGAGTACGCAGTATTTT. Translating gives CASSLGTRSTQYF.

For the CDR3, the DNA is TGTGCCAGTAGACCACAGGGAAGGACCTACAATGAGCAGTTCTTC. Its translation is CASRPQGRTYNEQFF. This chain links TRBV19 with TRBJ2-1; D might be TRBD1 (6 bases). Trimming removed 6 bases at V and 2 bases at J, with 14 bases between. There are 15 residues in the CDR3. CDR1 is LNHDA and CDR2 is SQIVND in the germline V gene (reference sequence). Complete variable domain (other parts from reference TRBV19 and TRBJ2-1): DGGITQSPKYLFRKEGQNVTLSCEQNLNHDAMYWYRQDPGQGLRLIYYSQIVNDFQKGDIAEGYSVSREKKESFPLTVTSAQKNPTAFYLCASRPQGRTYNEQFFGPGTRLTVL.

This clonotype was counted ten times or more. The rearrangement uses TRBV27 and TRBJ1-5; tentatively, D is TRBD1 (5 bases). Between the trimmed V and J ends, which lost 10 bases and 0 bases, there was a span of 13 bases. Germline loops: CDR1 MNHEY, CDR2 SMNVEV (reference sequence). The CDR3 runs 14 residues. Here the CDR3 reads CATNRIYSNQPQHF. The DNA for the CDR3 is TGTGCCACAAACAGGATCTATAGCAATCAGCCCCAGCATTTT.

This clonotype was recorded a few times. This rearrangement joins TRBV7-9 to TRBJ2-7; 9 bases map to TRBD1. CDR3 size: 16 residues. Germline CDR1 and CDR2: SEHNR and FQNEAQ (reference sequence). V trimming: 7 bases; J trimming: 3 bases; junction bases outside the gene matches: 13. The CDR3 here is CASTGTGKLDYYEQYF. DNA of the CDR3: TGTGCCAGCACCGGGACAGGGAAGTTGGATTACTACGAGCAGTACTTC.

This chain connects TRBV29-1 to TRBJ2-7; D call uncertain. The V end was cut by 5 bases, the J end by 0 bases, with 8 bases between. The CDR3 sequence is 12 residues long. Germline values: CDR1 SQVTM, CDR2 ANQGSEA. CDR3 nucleotides: TGCAGCGTTAAATACTACTCCTACGAGCAGTACTTC. It specifies CSVKYYSYEQYF.

The table lists this clonotype with many counts. DNA for the CDR3: TGTGCCAGCAGTTTATTCCGGTCCTGGAGCGCTGAAGCTTTCTTT. This sequence encodes CASSLFRSWSAEAFF. This chain links TRBV12-3 or TRBV12-4 with TRBJ1-1; D unresolved. This CDR3 has 15 residues. Trimming took off 2 bases at V and 6 bases at J, with 16 bases between the two ends.